This T cell receptor beta chain was captured by sequencing in a study of T cells in Graves' hyperthyroidism and ophthalmopathy (dated by TCRdb to about 2019). With regard to the full study: Peripheral blood samples were taken at initial diagnosis, before any treatment was given. TCR V-J signatures able to tell the groups apart were searched for in a discovery cohort of around 95 patients, of whom more than 40 had Graves' ophthalmopathy and 57 had stable Graves' hyperthyroidism. Prospective prediction of ophthalmopathy was tested in an independent validation cohort consisting of roughly 19 hyperthyroidism patients and approximately 16 patients who later progressed to ophthalmopathy. For training and testing, the 100 or so patients in the discovery cohort were randomly divided in a 7:3 ratio. In about six Graves' hyperthyroidism patients, the study also compared T-cell repertoires from thyroid tissue with T-cell repertoires from blood. Following sampling, methimazole starting at 30 mg daily was given to hyperthyroidism patients, and high-dose intravenous methylprednisolone was given to ophthalmopathy patients. TCR Vbeta CDR3 sequencing of approximately 140 peripheral blood samples (43 ophthalmopathy, 70 to 85 hyperthyroidism and 17 progressor patients) is reported in the paper.

Here V drops 3 bases and J drops 0 bases, and the junction holds 3 bases not matched to any gene. For CDR1 and CDR2, the germline V gene lists KGHDR and SFDVKD. The CDR3 has 18 amino acids, counting the end cysteine and phenylalanine. Only CDR3 DNA remains: 54 bases, in frame from the first base. Hyperthyroidism patients were newly diagnosed, had a disease duration of under 2 months, and were aged 18 to 65 years. Exclusion was applied to patients with uncontrolled infections, other autoimmune diseases, pregnancy or lactation. Diagnoses relied on clinical symptoms, serum thyroxine and TRAb, thyroid ultrasound and orbital computed tomography. For progressor patients, blood was drawn at the first diagnosis of hyperthyroidism, before any ophthalmopathy symptoms had appeared. PBMCs were isolated from about 9 ml of fresh peripheral blood by Ficoll-Paque density gradient centrifugation. Progressor patients were first diagnosed with Graves' hyperthyroidism and then developed ophthalmopathy during follow-up. Trizol reagent was used to extract total RNA, and RNA quality was then checked on an Agilent 2100 Bioanalyzer.

Amplification of TCR beta CDR3 regions was carried out from RNA transcripts. For the first round of RT-PCR on the TCR CDR3, the HTBI primer set was used together with the Qiagen OneStep RT-PCR kit. The libraries were constructed in a second round of multiplex PCR and then size-selected and purified. Sequencing of the libraries was done on an Illumina HiSeq2000 using paired-end 100 bp reads. Turning to the authors' computational methods: SOAPnuke was used to process the raw data, with reads discarded if the reads contained adapters or uncalled bases, had a mean Phred below 15, or lacked an exact constant-primer or identifier match. COPE v1.2.5 was used to merge the high-quality paired reads, and each unique nucleotide sequence was defined as a clonotype. MiTCR v1.1 was used to align the clonotypes against IMGT TRBV, TRBD and TRBJ reference segments. The analysis included only V-J combinations with a frequency above 0.0001, which together covered around 99% of the repertoires. A TCS score was defined as the ratio of F50 (clonal expansion) to E x V (chaos), with BLOSUM62-based TCRdist applied between CDR3 peptides within each V-J. Welch's t-statistics and random forest reduced approximately 520 V-J features to roughly 13, which were used in a naive Bayes classifier (R e1071). In-frame beta chains were kept once TCRdb had trimmed the public reads at Q25 with fastp and called clones with MiXCR. Rows are combined by CDR3 protein, so each entry shows the most common genes and DNA. The V and J calls were determined by TCRdb, not by the authors. The sample contains roughly 500,000 distinct CDR3 sequences, approximately 13% of them found a single time. About 5.8% of the sample is held by the ten biggest clonotypes.

At least ten counts were recorded for this clonotype. It has no known antigen specificity. No much larger clone is present one base from it, and per-base qualities are unavailable. Overall study results and their limits: Most expanded thyroid clonotypes (frequency above 0.001) were also detected in blood, a finding suggesting that blood repertoires may reflect thyroid immune responses. No statistical method was used to set the sample size in advance, and investigators knew the group allocation. In cross-validation, a model built on a 13 V-J signature told ophthalmopathy apart from stable hyperthyroidism with less than 90% sensitivity and around 83% specificity, and in testing the same model reached 80%/75%. In validation, the model predicted progression to ophthalmopathy a median of around six months before onset, with 70% to 71% sensitivity and around 76% specificity.

Source material: blood. This receptor was obtained from a woman under 40 with Graves' hyperthyroidism that later progressed to Graves' ophthalmopathy. The chain is assembled from TRBV24-1 and TRBJ2-1; 14 of the junction bases match TRBD2. The CDR3 in this case is CATSDPGTSGSSYNEQFF. Here is the DNA: TGTGCCACCAGTGATCCCGGGACTAGCGGGAGCTCCTACAATGAGCAGTTCTTC.